This TCR beta chain was profiled in a study of cytomegalovirus exposure and HLA in healthy donors. Turning to this clone: Its antigen is unknown.

Study-wide results and limits: Presence/absence analyses assumed roughly uniform sequencing depth across donors. At a 0.05 false discovery rate, a later analysis found about 17,000 TCR beta sequences to be associated with HLA alleles. The classifier was said to identify cytomegalovirus status with high specificity and sensitivity. It was likely that a cluster of highly shared sequence variants was a sequencing artifact.

From germline, CDR1 is SGHRS and CDR2 YFSETQ. V was trimmed by 0 bases and J by 2 bases, leaving 16 bases between them. The CDR3 runs 17 residues. The PCR had 60 Vbeta and 13 Jbeta primers. Assay: immunoSEQ multiplex PCR; the TCRdb copy retains only in-frame clones and omits some. Among roughly 110,000 clones listed, roughly 70% were seen once. This chain joins TRBV5-1 and TRBJ2-3; possibly TRBD2 for D (7 bases). This clonotype originated in a woman between 40 and 55 years old in good health and CMV-seropositive. The specimen sequenced was PBMCs. This chain's CDR3 is CASSLAVYGGPTDTQYF. The CDR3 nucleotides read TGCGCCAGCAGCTTGGCCGTATACGGGGGGCCCACAGATACGCAGTATTTT.